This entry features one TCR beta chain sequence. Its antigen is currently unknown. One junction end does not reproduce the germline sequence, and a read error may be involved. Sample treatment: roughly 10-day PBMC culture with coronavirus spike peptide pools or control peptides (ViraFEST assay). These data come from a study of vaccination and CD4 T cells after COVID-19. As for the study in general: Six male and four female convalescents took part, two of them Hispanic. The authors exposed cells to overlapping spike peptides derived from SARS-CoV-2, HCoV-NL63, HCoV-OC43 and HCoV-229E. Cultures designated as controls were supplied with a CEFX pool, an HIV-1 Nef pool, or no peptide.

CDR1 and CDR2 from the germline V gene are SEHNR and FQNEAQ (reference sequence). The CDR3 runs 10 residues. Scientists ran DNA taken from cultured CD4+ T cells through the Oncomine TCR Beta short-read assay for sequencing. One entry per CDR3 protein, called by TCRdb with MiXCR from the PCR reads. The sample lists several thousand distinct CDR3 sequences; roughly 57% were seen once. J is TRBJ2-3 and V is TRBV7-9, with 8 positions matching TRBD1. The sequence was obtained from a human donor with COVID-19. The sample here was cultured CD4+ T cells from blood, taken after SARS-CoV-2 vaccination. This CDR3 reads CASSRLTGVF. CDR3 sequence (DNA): TGTGCCAGCAGCCGTTTGACAGGGGTATTT.